Sequencing of this T cell receptor beta chain was carried out in a study of cytomegalovirus exposure and HLA in healthy donors. Study-wide findings and caveats: Researchers counted roughly 150 TCR beta chains as cytomegalovirus-associated. Some highly shared sequence variants likely arose as a pipeline artifact.

In regard to this clone: Its antigen is unidentified.

Researchers ran the PCR with 60 Vbeta and 13 Jbeta primers. Repertoires were generated with immunoSEQ multiplex PCR, while TCRdb's copy carries only in-frame clones and drops some. In the table there are under 150,000 clones, approximately 80% of which are singletons. The CDR3 consists of 11 residues. Germline CDR1 and CDR2: MNHNY and SVGAGI (reference sequence). V dropped 11 bases and J dropped 10; count of bases not matched to a gene: 10. The material sequenced was PBMCs. The sequence derives from a human donor in good health. The chain links TRBV6-6 to TRBJ1-1, with TRBD1 identical over 7 bases. In DNA, the CDR3 is TGTGCCTGCGGAATGGGGACAGTAGCTTTCTTT. Its translation: CACGMGTVAFF.